Following are 24 T cell receptor beta chains from one sample sequenced in a study of blood T cell repertoires in COVID-19. Sequencing used immunoSEQ multiplex PCR; TCRdb keeps in-frame clones, though not all of them. The table includes under 250,000 clones, approximately 87% detected once. The sequencing sample was made of peripheral blood. The source of these receptors is a woman in her 70s with active or convalescent COVID-19.

The V and J genes are TRBV7-8 and TRBJ1-2, with 7 bases that match TRBD1. Germline trimming cut 2 bases from V and 3 bases from J; bases unmatched to any gene: 6. The CDR3 sequence is 15 residues long. The V gene's germline CDR1 is SGHVS and CDR2 FQNEAQ. The CDR3 sequence is CASSLKTGQDYGYTF. The CDR3 DNA follows: TGTGCCAGCAGCTTAAAGACAGGGCAGGACTATGGCTACACCTTC.

With respect to this clone: Germline and junction disagree at one end, which may indicate a read error. J is TRBJ1-1 and V is TRBV25-1, with 7 bases identical to TRBD1. CDR1 and CDR2 from the germline V gene are MGHDK and SYGVNS. The CDR3 has 15 residues. The CDR3 region is CASSVRQGLKTEAFF. In nucleotides, the CDR3 is TGTGCCAGCAGTGTCCGACAGGGTCTGAAAACTGAAGCTTTCTTT.

This clone was recorded once. The chain has TRBV19 and TRBJ1-2, with D possibly TRBD1 on 5 matching bases. This CDR3 has 13 residues. Trimming cost V 3 bases and J 2 bases, with 7 bases left between them. Germline CDR1 is LNHDA and CDR2 is SQIVND (reference sequence). The CDR3 coding sequence is TGTGCCAGTAGTATTAGACAGAACTATGGCTACACCTTC. This codes for CASSIRQNYGYTF.

This sequence joins TRBV7-2 and TRBJ2-3, with a weak D call TRBD1 (6 bases). The germline V and J ends were trimmed by 5 bases and 2 bases, with 11 bases remaining between them. This CDR3 has 14 amino acids. Looked up from germline, CDR1 is SGHTA and CDR2 is FQGNSA. The CDR3 here is CASSRDTATDTQYF. The CDR3 DNA sequence: TGTGCCAGCAGCCGGGACACCGCCACAGATACGCAGTATTTT. The variable domain in full, completed from reference TRBV7-2 and TRBJ2-3, reads GAGVSQSPSNKVTEKGKDVELRCDPISGHTALYWYRQSLGQGLEFLIYFQGNSAPDKSGLPSDRFSAERTGGSVSTLTIQRTQQEDSAVYLCASSRDTATDTQYFGPGTRLTVL.

V usage is TRBV6-1 and J usage is TRBJ1-2; D possibly corresponds to TRBD1 (6 bases). The CDR3 totals 16 residues. V gave up 3 bases and J gave up 5 bases, with 19 bases separating them. The V gene's germline CDR1 is MNHNS and CDR2 SASEGT. The CDR3 region is CASSEAASWGQYGYTF. The CDR3 DNA reads as TGTGCCAGCAGTGAGGCCGCATCTTGGGGGCAGTATGGCTACACCTTC.

There are a few counts of this clone. The rearrangement uses TRBV2 and TRBJ1-5, with 7 bases identical to TRBD1. Trimming took 5 bases from V and 7 from J; bases not matched to a gene: 8. CDR1 and CDR2 (germline): SNHLY, FYNNEI. The CDR3 extends over 14 amino acids. CDR3 nucleotide sequence: TGTGCCAGCAGTAACAGGGGCCCCGGACAGCCCCAGCATTTT. Its translation: CASSNRGPGQPQHF.

The rearrangement uses TRBV6-5 and TRBJ2-1; 7 nucleotides match TRBD2. Germline-derived CDR1 and CDR2 are MNHEY and SVGAGI. With V trimmed by 7 bases and J by 5 bases, 11 bases remained unmatched. The CDR3 loop spans 15 amino acids. In nucleotides, the CDR3 is TGTGCCAGCACCCCCGGGGCTAGCGGTCACAATGAGCAGTTCTTC. Translated, it gives CASTPGASGHNEQFF.

J is TRBJ1-5 and V is TRBV6-5; D is uncertain. Germline V gene sequence: CDR1 MNHEY, CDR2 SVGAGI. The CDR3 loop spans 13 amino acids. V was trimmed by 9 bases and J by 7 bases, leaving 16 bases between them. CDR3 loop: CASGWTTGQPQHF. CDR3 in DNA: TGTGCCAGTGGGTGGACTACGGGACAGCCCCAGCATTTT.

This chain joins TRBV9 and TRBJ2-3; D is perhaps TRBD2 (6 bases). The CDR3 is made up of 16 amino acids. Trimming left V 0 bases short and J 2 bases short, with 13 bases between. In germline, CDR1 is SGDLS, CDR2 YYNGEE. CDR3 in amino acids: CASSVGGLPYTDTQYF. The CDR3 bases are TGTGCCAGCAGCGTAGGGGGACTTCCCTACACAGATACGCAGTATTTT.

The chain recombines TRBV29-1 with TRBJ2-3, with 10 bases fitting TRBD2. V dropped 6 bases and J dropped 1; count of bases not matched to a gene: 1. Germline V gene lookup returns CDR1 SQVTM and CDR2 ANQGSEA. The CDR3 runs 13 residues. For the CDR3, the DNA is TGCAGCGTGCTAGCGGGGGGCACAGATACGCAGTATTTT. Its protein product is CSVLAGGTDTQYF.

CDR3 sequence: CASSLLSSQETQYF. CDR3 DNA: TGCGCCAGCAGCTTGTTGTCGTCCCAAGAGACCCAGTACTTC. V usage is TRBV5-1 and J usage is TRBJ2-5; D gene unclear. CDR1 is SGHRS, CDR2 YFSETQ, per germline. The CDR3 loop spans 14 amino acids. V lost 1 base and J lost 1, with 8 bases in between.

This chain joins TRBV19 and TRBJ1-1; no clear D gene. V shed 6 bases and J shed 0 bases, with 17 bases lying between them. The CDR3 is 16 residues long. CDR1 and CDR2 (germline): LNHDA, SQIVND (reference sequence). CDR3 residues: CASSTTWTGMNTEAFF. The CDR3 DNA is TGTGCCAGTAGCACCACTTGGACGGGGATGAACACTGAAGCTTTCTTT.

Regarding this clone: A junction boundary mismatches the germline segment, possibly from a read error. The chain recombines TRBV20-1 with TRBJ2-7, with 11 bases matching TRBD1. CDR1 is DFQATT, CDR2 SNEGSKA, per germline (reference sequence). The CDR3 spans 11 residues. The CDR3 sequence: CSARTGTGGSF. The DNA of the CDR3 is TGCAGTGCTAGAACCGGGACAGGGGGTTCCTTC.

The chain recombines TRBV29-1 with TRBJ1-4, with 8 positions matching TRBD1. Germline CDR1 SQVTM, CDR2 ANQGSEA. The trim removed 7 bases at V and 8 bases at J, leaving 9 bases unmatched. There are 13 residues in the CDR3. CDR3 sequence: CSAQGQGKEKLFF. The CDR3 DNA is TGCAGCGCCCAAGGACAGGGTAAAGAAAAACTGTTTTTT. The full variable domain, rest sourced from reference TRBV29-1 and TRBJ1-4, is SAVISQKPSRDICQRGTSLTIQCQVDSQVTMMFWYRQQPGQSLTLIATANQGSEATYESGFVIDKFPISRPNLTFSTLTVSNMSPEDSSIYLCSAQGQGKEKLFFGSGTQLSVL.

This chain connects TRBV21-1 to TRBJ2-2; whether TRBD2, the table's D call, matches the DNA was not checked. TRBV21-1 is labeled a pseudogene. The CDR3 is 20 amino acids. CDR3 sequence: CASGPTFASGVSFGTGELFF. CDR3 DNA: TGTGCCAGCGGACCTACGTTCGCTAGCGGGGTATCTTTTGGCACCGGGGAGCTGTTTTTT.

This clone came up once. This chain links TRBV18 with TRBJ2-1, with D tentatively TRBD2 (6 bases). This CDR3 has 16 amino acids. Germline loops: CDR1 KGHSH, CDR2 LQKENI. The ends were cut back, 0 bases at V and 8 bases at J, with 17 bases in the middle. In DNA form, the CDR3 reads TGTGCCAGCTCACCACCTGTGTCTAGCGATCACCATGAGCAGTTCTTC. This encodes CASSPPVSSDHHEQFF.

The chain couples TRBV5-1 to TRBJ1-4; D ambiguous. Trimming shortened V by 2 bases and J by 4 bases, and 6 bases separated the two germline ends. Germline lookup yields CDR1 SGHRS and CDR2 YFSETQ. The CDR3 contains 13 residues. This chain's CDR3 is CASSLQVNEKLFF. The CDR3 coding sequence is TGCGCCAGCAGCTTACAAGTTAATGAAAAACTGTTTTTT.

The chain couples TRBV30 to TRBJ2-5; a possible D gene is TRBD2 (6 bases). V was trimmed by 0 bases and J by 0 bases, leaving 8 bases between them. The CDR3 contains 14 residues. Germline V gene sequence: CDR1 GTSNPN, CDR2 SVGIG (reference sequence). CDR3 residues: CAWSVRGNQETQYF. CDR3 nucleotide sequence: TGTGCCTGGAGTGTACGCGGGAACCAAGAGACCCAGTACTTC.

The chain is built from TRBV11-3 and TRBJ2-7; the D gene is possibly TRBD2 (5 bases). V dropped 1 base and J dropped 4 bases, with 17 bases sitting between them. Germline V CDR1 and CDR2: SGHNT, YENEEA. The CDR3 is 16 residues long. CDR3 residues: CASSLVGLRVEYEQYF. The CDR3 coding sequence is TGTGCCAGCAGCTTAGTTGGTTTGAGGGTTGAGTACGAGCAGTACTTC. Filled out from reference TRBV11-3 and TRBJ2-7, the complete variable domain reads EAGVVQSPRYKIIEKKQPVAFWCNPISGHNTLYWYLQNLGQGPELLIRYENEEAVDDSQLPKDRFSAERLKGVDSTLKIQPAELGDSAVYLCASSLVGLRVEYEQYFGPGTRLTVT.

J is TRBJ1-4 and V is TRBV4-1; no clear D. The V end lost 1 base, the J end lost 1 base, and 10 bases lay between the germline ends. This CDR3 is built from 16 residues. The germline V gene encodes CDR1 MGHRA and CDR2 YSYEKL. The CDR3 nucleotides read TGCGCCAGCAGCCAAGTTCAACGGGGAACTAATGAAAAACTGTTTTTT. It is translated as CASSQVQRGTNEKLFF.

This chain joins TRBV29-1 and TRBJ2-2; 8 bases agree with TRBD2. Germline trimming cut 4 bases from V and 3 bases from J; bases unmatched to any gene: 7. CDR1 and CDR2 (germline): SQVTM, ANQGSEA. The CDR3 totals 15 residues. This CDR3 reads CSVAGTSIHTGELFF. The CDR3 nucleotides are TGCAGCGTTGCGGGGACTAGTATACACACCGGGGAGCTGTTTTTT.

V gene TRBV7-8 combines with J gene TRBJ1-1, with D possibly TRBD1 on 5 matching bases. V lost 3 bases, J lost 1 base, and 9 bases lay in between. Germline assignment: CDR1 SGHVS and CDR2 FQNEAQ. CDR3 length equals 14 residues. In DNA form, the CDR3 reads TGTGCCAGCAGCTTGCAGACAGCGAACACTGAAGCTTTCTTT. Translation: CASSLQTANTEAFF.

This rearrangement joins TRBV6-1 to TRBJ1-1, with D perhaps TRBD1 (5 bases). The CDR3 has 13 amino acids. Trimming pared 3 bases from V and 11 bases from J, leaving 16 bases between. From germline, CDR1 is MNHNS and CDR2 SASEGT. This CDR3 reads CASSDTAGPGAFF. Written as DNA, the CDR3 is TGTGCCAGCAGTGACACGGCGGGGCCCGGGGCTTTCTTT.

This clone was observed a few times. The chain links TRBV11-2 to TRBJ2-1; possibly TRBD2 for D (6 bases). Germline-derived CDR1 and CDR2 are SGHAT and FQNNGV. V dropped 6 bases and J dropped 7 bases, with 16 bases sitting between them. This CDR3 is built from 14 residues. In nucleotides, the CDR3 is TGTGCCAGCAGAGATACCGGGACTCTAAATGAGCAGTTCTTC. Protein sequence: CASRDTGTLNEQFF.